Reported below is one TCR beta chain. The antigen this receptor binds is unknown. Libraries were constructed by 5' RACE. Preparation of each TCR library used approximately 3,700 ng of total RNA. cDNA was synthesized with SMARTScribe reverse transcriptase in eight separate reactions per sample. During cDNA synthesis, unique molecular identifiers containing a 6-nucleotide sample barcode were introduced by template switching. Two nested PCRs of about 16 and 10 cycles amplified the TCRalpha and TCRbeta cDNA, and bead purification followed each PCR. Before amplification, the cDNA was both treated with uracil DNA-glycosylase and purified with the QIAquick PCR purification kit. The second PCR added Illumina TruSeq-compatible adapters along with sample-specific barcodes. TapeStation and Qubit were used to check library quality and concentration, and around 4.7 ng of each library was pooled. The pooled libraries were sequenced with 2 x 100 bp reads and custom sequencing primers on an Illumina HiSeq2500 single-index Rapid Run. Regarding the original processing steps: UMI-based consensus assembly with MiGEC version 1.2.6 was used to correct PCR and sequencing errors. MiXCR version 2.1.1 was used for V(D)J alignment, clonotype assembly and CDR3 extraction. To normalise gene usage, clonotype sharing and MAIT/NKT TCR abundance, the analysis used the top 1000, 10 000 and 20 000 clonotypes per sample. After downsampling to 27 000 UMIs, diversity was calculated as the inverse Simpson index using the vegan R package. Paired Mann-Whitney U tests were applied to discordant twin pairs, and Benjamini-Hochberg correction was used for multiple testing. Through TCRdb reprocessing, the reads give one entry per CDR3 protein sequence; DNA is omitted. TCRdb's processing, not the authors' own work, is the source of the V and J calls. The table for this sample lists 400,000 to 500,000 distinct CDR3 sequences. 2.4% of the sample comes from the top ten.

The entry originates in a study of monozygotic twins with inflammatory bowel disease (dated by TCRdb to between 2018 and 2021). A note on the overall study: The complete study included approximately 28 monozygotic twin pairs: 19 IBD-discordant Danish pairs and nine German pairs, of which four were IBD-concordant and five were IBD-discordant. The search for disease-associated traits relied mainly on comparing, within discordant pairs, IBD patients with their genetically identical healthy co-twins. Each individual had, on average, about 151 000 unique TCRalpha sequences and 181 000 unique TCRbeta sequences available for analysis.

Study-level results and caveats: Repertoire similarity did not differ between concordant and discordant twins, which could be due to limited statistical power. Background noise and inter-individual variability may have been introduced into the repertoires by the differing immunosuppressive treatments among patients. Distinction between different T cell subtypes could not be achieved in the analysis. IBD patients had lower TCRbeta repertoire diversity, measured by the inverse Simpson index, than their healthy co-twins. Fewer clonotypes were shared with other individuals by IBD patients than by healthy twins, most markedly in patients showing signs of disease activity. No single strong signal or clonotype linked to IBD turned up in the results, so the idea that one exists was not supported.

The CDR1 and CDR2 encoded by the germline V gene (reference sequence) are MNHEY and SMNVEV. Measured from the cysteine to the phenylalanine, the CDR3 is 15 residues long. DNA for this receptor is not on file. From each donor, a roughly 2.5 ml peripheral blood sample was drawn into PAXgene tubes and stored at -80 degrees C. Total RNA was isolated from whole blood with the PAXgene blood miRNA kit on an automated QIAcube, without T cell sorting. Peripheral blood from monozygotic twin pairs who were concordant or discordant for inflammatory bowel disease underwent deep TCRalpha and TCRbeta repertoire profiling using unique molecular barcoding. Smoking habits were recorded for all twin pairs, and each individual was classified as a current, former or never smoker.

This receptor chain uses TRBV27 and TRBJ2-7. The clonotype comes from a human donor with ulcerative colitis or Crohn's disease, or a healthy co-twin of an affected twin (not recorded which). Specimen: blood. CDR3 region: CASSLSDLSSYEQYF.